These 2 T cell receptor beta chains were sequenced from one sample in a study of cytomegalovirus exposure and HLA in healthy donors. Primers: 60 Vbeta forward and 13 Jbeta reverse. Profiling relied on immunoSEQ multiplex PCR, and the TCRdb table lists in-frame clones only, not all of them. The sample is made up of roughly 62,000 clones, and the top ten hold around 4.2% of it. Sequencing was carried out using PBMCs. Receptors originate from a male donor in good health and CMV-seronegative.

This sequence joins TRBV7-8 and TRBJ2-7; TRBD2 matches at 7 bases. With V trimmed by 4 bases and J by 0 bases, 6 bases remained unmatched. This CDR3 spans 15 amino acids. CDR1 and CDR2 (germline): SGHVS, FQNEAQ. The CDR3 DNA sequence: TGTGCCAGCAGCTCCCTGGGGGGGAGCTCCTACGAGCAGTACTTC. Its protein product is CASSSLGGSSYEQYF.

A note on this clone: Within the sample, other DNA sequences also encode this same CDR3. The chain carries TRBV30 and TRBJ1-2, with no clear D. Germline CDR1 reads GTSNPN; CDR2 reads SVGIG (reference sequence). This CDR3 is 13 amino acids long. With 8 bases removed from V and 4 bases from J, the gap between germline ends came to 17 bases. The DNA for the CDR3 is TGTGCCCACGGTGGCAGACTCTTCTATGGCTACACCTTC. Its protein is CAHGGRLFYGYTF.